Presented here are 14 T cell receptor beta chains from one specimen sequenced in a study of T cell responses to AZD1222 COVID-19 vaccine. The repertoire was sequenced with immunoSEQ multiplex PCR; TCRdb's copy has only in-frame clones and lacks some. The repertoire holds about 150,000 clones, with roughly 90% as singletons. The specimen comprised peripheral blood, sampled 28 days after the second AZD1222 dose. The source of these receptors is an adult who received the AZD1222 COVID-19 vaccine.

The chain links TRBV5-1 to TRBJ2-5; 9 positions agree with TRBD1. The germline V gene encodes CDR1 SGHRS and CDR2 YFSETQ. The V gene end was trimmed by 3 bases and the J gene end by 4 bases; junction bases not matched to a gene: 7. CDR3 length: 15 residues. CDR3 loop: CASSWGQGVGETQYF. CDR3 bases: TGCGCCAGCAGCTGGGGACAGGGAGTGGGAGAGACCCAGTACTTC.

This CDR3 reads CATSRDLWDTQYF. The CDR3 coding sequence is TGTGCCACCAGCAGAGATCTCTGGGATACGCAGTATTTT. The chain uses TRBV15 and TRBJ2-3; D is undetermined. CDR3 length equals 13 residues. Trimming took 0 bases from V and 6 from J, leaving 7 bases between them. In germline, CDR1 is LNHNV, CDR2 YYDKDF (reference sequence). The full variable domain, its missing parts supplied by reference TRBV15 and TRBJ2-3, is DAMVIQNPRYQVTQFGKPVTLSCSQTLNHNVMYWYQQKSSQAPKLLFHYYDKDFNNEADTPDNFQSRRPNTSFCFLDIRSPGLGDTAMYLCATSRDLWDTQYFGPGTRLTVL.

This sequence joins TRBV28 and TRBJ1-2; D is possibly TRBD1 (5 bases). The CDR3 runs to 14 residues. In germline, CDR1 is MDHEN, CDR2 SYDVKM. V was trimmed by 6 bases and J by 1 base, leaving 12 bases between them. The CDR3 loop reads CASRSLGVNYGYTF. CDR3 nucleotides: TGTGCCAGCAGAAGTCTGGGGGTTAACTATGGCTACACCTTC.

The genes are TRBV5-1 and TRBJ2-7; the match to TRBD2 covers 7 bases. Germline V gene data show CDR1 as SGHRS and CDR2 as YFSETQ. CDR3 length: 18 residues. V was pared by 7 bases and J by 1 base, with 20 bases of the junction left unmatched. CDR3 DNA: TGCGCCAGCGGAACCCGAATCTCTACGGGGGAGGGGTCCTACGAGCAGTACTTC. This codes for CASGTRISTGEGSYEQYF.

The chain couples TRBV7-2 to TRBJ1-2; 10 positions agree with TRBD1. The CDR3 has 12 amino acids. V was clipped by 5 bases and J by 8 bases; unmatched bases: 2. Germline V gene data show CDR1 as SGHTA and CDR2 as FQGNSA. This chain's CDR3 is CASSRTGGGYTF. CDR3 DNA sequence: TGTGCCAGCAGCCGGACAGGGGGAGGCTACACCTTC.

J is TRBJ2-1 and V is TRBV3-1 (or the pseudogene TRBV3-2), with D possibly being TRBD2 (5 bases). This CDR3 spans 15 amino acids. Looked up from germline, CDR1 is LGHDT and CDR2 is YNNKEL (reference sequence). Trimming removed 1 base at V and 6 bases at J, with 13 bases between. CDR3 in DNA: TGTGCCAGCAGCCAAGTTCAGATTCGGGGCAATGAGCAGTTCTTC. The encoded protein is CASSQVQIRGNEQFF.

The chain recombines TRBV12-3 or TRBV12-4 with TRBJ1-1; D unclear. The CDR3 length is 12 residues. V was trimmed by 3 bases and J by 5 bases, leaving 7 bases between them. This CDR3 reads CASSFFGTEAFF. CDR3 DNA sequence: TGTGCCAGCAGTTTTTTTGGTACTGAAGCTTTCTTT.

The J gene is TRBJ2-7, the V gene TRBV5-4; TRBD2 matches at 7 bases. The CDR3 extends over 15 amino acids. Germline-derived CDR1 and CDR2 are SGHNT and YYREEE (reference sequence). The J segment lost 6 bases and the V segment lost 4 bases, leaving 13 bases of the junction unmatched. The CDR3 nucleotides read TGTGCCAGCAGCACCCGTACCGGGACTACCGGCGAGCAGTACTTC. Its protein is CASSTRTGTTGEQYF.

The chain employs TRBV5-4 and TRBJ1-2; maybe TRBD1 (6 bases). CDR3 size: 14 residues. Between the trimmed V and J ends, which lost 0 bases and 7 bases, there was a span of 13 bases. CDR1 and CDR2 from the germline V gene are SGHNT and YYREEE (reference sequence). DNA of the CDR3: TGTGCCAGCAGCTTGGTTTCGGGGGCTGGTGGCTACACCTTC. Its translation: CASSLVSGAGGYTF.

The chain couples TRBV6-2 or TRBV6-3 to TRBJ1-1; the D gene is possibly TRBD1 (6 bases). Germline V gene lookup returns CDR1 MNHEY and CDR2 SVGEGT. Trimming took off 5 bases at V and 0 bases at J, with 16 bases between the two ends. CDR3 size: 16 residues. CDR3 amino acids: CASSRLLTGVNTEAFF. CDR3 bases: TGTGCCAGCAGTCGCCTATTGACAGGAGTGAACACTGAAGCTTTCTTT.

J is TRBJ1-2 and V is TRBV28, with 7 bases fitting TRBD1. The CDR3 is 15 residues long. The V gene's germline CDR1 is MDHEN and CDR2 SYDVKM. The trim removed 3 bases at V and 4 bases at J, leaving 8 bases unmatched. CDR3 DNA sequence: TGTGCCAGCAGTTTGGGCGGGACAGTTCTCTATGGCTACACCTTC. It is translated as CASSLGGTVLYGYTF.

The V call is TRBV24-1, the J call TRBJ2-7; unclear D gene. The germline V gene encodes CDR1 KGHDR and CDR2 SFDVKD. Trimming took 4 bases from V and 2 from J, leaving 14 bases between them. The CDR3 covers 15 residues. The chain's CDR3 is CATSDPTTSPYEQYF. The CDR3 nucleotides are TGTGCCACCAGTGACCCAACCACAAGCCCCTACGAGCAGTACTTC.

The rearrangement uses TRBV5-6 and TRBJ2-7, with 8 bases aligning to TRBD1. The CDR3 is made up of 16 amino acids. Per germline, CDR1 SGHDT and CDR2 YYEEEE. The ends lost 0 bases at V and 3 bases at J; junction bases unmatched: 8. The CDR3 sequence: CASSLAAGGVDYEQYF. For the CDR3, the DNA is TGTGCCAGCAGCTTGGCTGCAGGGGGCGTGGACTACGAGCAGTACTTC.

V usage is TRBV24-1 and J usage is TRBJ2-2, with D uncertain. Germline V gene lookup returns CDR1 KGHDR and CDR2 SFDVKD. V was cut by 6 bases and J by 3 bases, with 4 bases left in between. CDR3 size: 12 residues. The CDR3 region is CATSRDTGELFF. In nucleotides, the CDR3 is TGTGCCACCAGTCGAGACACCGGGGAGCTGTTTTTT.